Shown below are 5 T cell receptor beta chains from a single sample sequenced in a study of blood T cell repertoires in COVID-19. The protocol was immunoSEQ multiplex PCR, while the TCRdb copy is restricted to in-frame clones and leaves out a portion. Of some 80,000 clones in the sample, approximately 81% were seen once. The sequenced sample was peripheral blood. The receptors were gathered from a man between 60 and 75 years old with COVID-19, enrolled during active disease.

V and J are TRBV6-5 and TRBJ1-2; tentatively, D is TRBD1 (6 bases). V was trimmed by 2 bases and J by 1 base, leaving 8 bases between them. CDR3 length: 14 amino acids. Germline CDR1 and CDR2: MNHEY and SVGAGI. The DNA of the CDR3 is TGTGCCAGCAGTTACGAGGGGGATAACTATGGCTACACCTTC. It is translated as CASSYEGDNYGYTF.

This clone was counted a single time. Here the CDR3 DNA reads TGTGCCAGCAGTGATGCCCGACGGACAACCTACGAGCAGTACTTC. As protein: CASSDARRTTYEQYF. V usage is TRBV6-1 and J usage is TRBJ2-7, with D possibly TRBD1 on 5 matching bases. V lost 3 bases, J lost 2 bases, and 14 bases lay in between. Per germline, CDR1 MNHNS and CDR2 SASEGT. This CDR3 has 15 residues.

The chain employs TRBV5-1 and TRBJ2-2, with D possibly matching TRBD1 (7 bases). Looked up from germline, CDR1 is SGHRS and CDR2 is YFSETQ. V lost 6 bases, J lost 3 bases, and 15 bases lay in between. This CDR3 comprises 15 residues. The CDR3 DNA reads as TGCGCCAGCACGGAGGGACAGTACTACACCGGGGAGCTGTTTTTT. Translation gives CASTEGQYYTGELFF.

CDR3 DNA sequence: TGTGCCAGCAGACCTGACAGAAGTTATGGCTACACCTTC. Amino acids: CASRPDRSYGYTF. V usage is TRBV6-5 and J usage is TRBJ1-2, with a weak D call TRBD1 (5 bases). V lost 6 bases to trimming and J lost 5 bases, with 13 bases between them. This CDR3 has 13 residues. The germline CDR1 and CDR2 sequences are MNHEY and SVGAGI.

This clone has only one observation. This rearrangement joins TRBV12-5 to TRBJ1-1, with D uncertain. The CDR3 spans 14 residues. V lost 5 bases to trimming and J lost 1 base, with 11 bases between them. The germline gives CDR1 LGHNT, CDR2 FRNRAP. In DNA, the CDR3 is TGTGCTAGTGGTATTGGCTTATCGAACACTGAAGCTTTCTTT. The encoded protein is CASGIGLSNTEAFF.